The clone carrying this T cell receptor beta chain was counted a few times. The antigen is undetermined. This record comes from a study of human T cells and chemical hapten exposure. Study summary: Mainly, slight library volume differences in the pool made TCR yields vary. Study-wide results and limits: Sensitization with DPC brought no change to TCRs above 1 in 1000 in frequency.

The study's library attached unique molecular identifiers to single cDNA molecules. Per the authors' pipeline: Individual samples carried between about 23,224 and 750,000 TCRs, with 95,638 as the median. Each CDR3 protein is one row after TCRdb ran MiXCR on the 5' RACE reads. The V and J calls shown here were made by TCRdb, not taken from the authors' results. The table lists tens of thousands of distinct CDR3 sequences, 6.5% to 8.5% of them singletons. Unfractionated whole blood was the source from which total RNA was extracted. The CDR3 spans 14 residues. The V and J ends lost 8 bases and 3 bases respectively, with 13 bases between them. CDR1 and CDR2 from the germline V gene are SGHAT and FQDESV (reference sequence).

The TCR sequence derives from a male donor in good health. This sequence joins TRBV11-1 and TRBJ2-2, with D possibly being TRBD2 (5 bases). The CDR3 DNA reads TGTGCCAGCGGCGGCCGGGGTGACACCGGGGAGCTGTTTTTT. Protein product: CASGGRGDTGELFF.